These 23 T cell receptor beta chains were all obtained from the same sample, sequenced in a study of blood T cell repertoires in COVID-19. TCRdb keeps only in-frame clones here, not all; method: immunoSEQ multiplex PCR. The sample lists some 270,000 clones, around 85% occurring once. The sample was peripheral blood. These receptors all stem from a human donor with COVID-19, enrolled during active disease. The donor label of this sample is uncertain.

A word on this clone: Other nucleotide sequences from this sample produce the same CDR3. V is TRBV12-3 or TRBV12-4 and J is TRBJ1-5; D unresolved. This CDR3 region has 13 residues. With 2 bases removed from V and 4 bases from J, the gap between germline ends came to 6 bases. CDR3 sequence reads: CASSLSGNQPQHF. In DNA form, the CDR3 reads TGTGCCAGCAGTTTATCGGGTAATCAGCCCCAGCATTTT.

V is TRBV5-1 and J is TRBJ2-1; D is unresolved. V shed 0 bases and J shed 9 bases, with 10 bases lying between them. Germline-derived CDR1 and CDR2 are SGHRS and YFSETQ. CDR3 length equals 13 residues. CDR3 sequence reads: CASSLDLAGEQFF. CDR3 in DNA: TGCGCCAGCAGCTTGGATTTGGCAGGTGAGCAGTTCTTC.

The chain links TRBV19 to TRBJ1-5, with D hard to call. The germline V and J ends were trimmed by 0 bases and 0 bases, with 6 bases remaining between them. The germline gives CDR1 LNHDA, CDR2 SQIVND (reference sequence). The CDR3 runs 15 residues. The CDR3, as DNA: TGTGCCAGTAGTATAGACGGGGATAGCAATCAGCCCCAGCATTTT. Translated, it gives CASSIDGDSNQPQHF.

This chain joins TRBV5-1 and TRBJ1-6; weak D call: TRBD1 (6 bases). The CDR3 has 14 amino acids. V was cut by 3 bases and J by 5 bases, with 9 bases left in between. CDR1 is SGHRS, CDR2 YFSETQ, per germline. DNA for the CDR3: TGCGCCAGCAGCTCACAGGGAAATAATTCACCCCTCCACTTT. This codes for CASSSQGNNSPLHF.

There are a few counts of this clone. The J gene is TRBJ1-2, the V gene TRBV6-2 or TRBV6-3, with 9 bases fitting TRBD1. Germline V gene data show CDR1 as MNHEY and CDR2 as SVGEGT. This CDR3 spans 12 amino acids. V lost 6 bases to trimming and J lost 5 bases; unmatched junction nucleotides: 1. The CDR3 protein is CASSGTGYGYTF. DNA of the CDR3: TGTGCCAGCAGCGGGACAGGGTATGGCTACACCTTC.

V is TRBV5-8 and J is TRBJ2-3; D not resolved. V was trimmed by 3 bases and J by 4 bases, leaving 18 bases between them. The CDR3 consists of 16 residues. Germline values: CDR1 SGHTS, CDR2 YDEGEE. This CDR3 reads CASSSALEIGADTQYF. CDR3 in DNA: TGTGCCAGCAGCTCCGCTCTAGAGATAGGCGCAGATACGCAGTATTTT.

The gene calls are TRBV19 and TRBJ2-3; TRBD1 aligns across 8 bases. Trimming cost V 10 bases and J 2 bases; bases outside gene matches: 11. CDR3 length equals 15 residues. Germline values: CDR1 LNHDA, CDR2 SQIVND (reference sequence). The CDR3 DNA is TGTGCCACCTCTCCGGGACAGGTAACCACAGATACGCAGTATTTT. Amino acid sequence: CATSPGQVTTDTQYF.

Concerning this clone: Within the sample, other DNA sequences also encode this same CDR3. The rearrangement uses TRBV28 and TRBJ2-1; D may be TRBD1 (6 bases). The CDR3 extends over 14 amino acids. Germline CDR1 and CDR2: MDHEN and SYDVKM. Trimming removed 6 bases at V and 7 bases at J, with 16 bases between. DNA of the CDR3: TGTGCCAGCAGCCGACAAGGGACATATAATGAGCAGTTCTTC. Protein sequence: CASSRQGTYNEQFF.

The table lists this clone with a few counts. This chain connects TRBV2 to TRBJ2-7, with 11 bases lining up with TRBD2. With V trimmed by 6 bases and J by 2 bases, 6 bases remained unmatched. CDR1 and CDR2 (germline): SNHLY, FYNNEI. This CDR3 is 15 amino acids long. In nucleotides, the CDR3 is TGTGCCAGCAGGCCTGGGACTAGCGGAGCCTACGAGCAGTACTTC. Protein: CASRPGTSGAYEQYF. The full variable domain, its missing parts supplied by reference TRBV2 and TRBJ2-7, is EPEVTQTPSHQVTQMGQEVILRCVPISNHLYFYWYRQILGQKVEFLVSFYNNEISEKSEIFDDQFSVERPDGSNFTLKIRSTKLEDSAMYFCASRPGTSGAYEQYFGPGTRLTVT.

The chain carries TRBV7-9 and TRBJ1-5; tentative D call: TRBD1 (5 bases). The CDR3 has 13 amino acids. Trimming cost V 3 bases and J 6 bases, with 9 bases left between them. Per germline, CDR1 SEHNR and CDR2 FQNEAQ (reference sequence). CDR3 coding DNA: TGTGCCAGCAGCTTTCAGGGTTTTCAGCCCCAGCATTTT. Protein product: CASSFQGFQPQHF.

The V call is TRBV6-5, the J call TRBJ2-3, with D possibly TRBD2 on 5 matching bases. CDR3 size: 15 residues. V was cut by 6 bases and J by 0 bases, with 13 bases left in between. Per germline, CDR1 MNHEY and CDR2 SVGAGI. This chain's CDR3 is CASSVGDPSTDTQYF. Written as DNA, the CDR3 is TGTGCCAGCAGCGTGGGAGACCCTAGCACAGATACGCAGTATTTT.

The rearrangement links TRBV10-3 to TRBJ1-2; D gene unclear. This CDR3 comprises 14 residues. The germline V and J ends were trimmed by 0 bases and 1 base, with 6 bases remaining between them. CDR1 and CDR2 (germline): ENHRY, SYGVKD. CDR3 DNA: TGTGCCATCAGTGAGTCGGCCAGTAACTATGGCTACACCTTC. Translating it yields CAISESASNYGYTF.

The chain uses TRBV6-4 and TRBJ1-2; D is possibly TRBD1 (5 bases). The CDR3 is 15 residues long. Trimming took 0 bases from V and 8 from J, leaving 16 bases between them. Germline V gene data show CDR1 as MRHNA and CDR2 as SNTAGT. The CDR3 nucleotides are TGTGCCAGCAGTGACTCTTGGGGCGGCTCGGAAGGCTACACCTTC. Translated, it gives CASSDSWGGSEGYTF.

The genes are TRBV9 and TRBJ2-3; 8 bases fit TRBD2. The CDR3 is 14 residues long. The germline V gene encodes CDR1 SGDLS and CDR2 YYNGEE. Trimming cost V 4 bases and J 3 bases; bases outside gene matches: 4. The CDR3 protein is CASSYPGGTDTQYF. Written as DNA, the CDR3 is TGTGCCAGCAGCTACCCGGGGGGGACAGATACGCAGTATTTT.

This clone was recorded once. The chain is built from TRBV28 and TRBJ2-2; perhaps TRBD2 as D (6 bases). The V end lost 2 bases, the J end lost 7 bases, and 14 bases lay between the germline ends. This CDR3 has 15 amino acids. Germline CDR1 reads MDHEN; CDR2 reads SYDVKM. In DNA form, the CDR3 reads TGTGCCAGCAGTTTAGTGGGCGGGAACGTCGGGGAGCTGTTTTTT. It is translated as CASSLVGGNVGELFF.

This sequence joins TRBV28 and TRBJ2-6; D may be TRBD2 (5 bases). The germline CDR1 and CDR2 sequences are MDHEN and SYDVKM. There are 15 residues in the CDR3. The V end was cut by 5 bases, the J end by 0 bases, with 8 bases between. CDR3 coding DNA: TGTGCCAGCAGTATCCGGGACTCTGGGGCCAACGTCCTGACTTTC. It specifies CASSIRDSGANVLTF.

The genes are TRBV5-4 and TRBJ2-2; TRBD2 agrees at 12 bases. Looked up from germline, CDR1 is SGHNT and CDR2 is YYREEE (reference sequence). The CDR3 totals 14 residues. The V segment lost 10 bases and the J segment 5 bases; nucleotides outside the gene matches: 6. DNA of the CDR3: TGTGCCGTCAGAGGACTAGCGGGGACCGGGGAGCTGTTTTTT. Residues: CAVRGLAGTGELFF.

V gene TRBV20-1 combines with J gene TRBJ2-7; D might be TRBD2 (6 bases). Trimming stripped 3 bases from V and 3 bases from J, with 18 bases between. This CDR3 region has 15 residues. CDR1 and CDR2 (germline): DFQATT, SNEGSKA (reference sequence). For the CDR3, the DNA is TGCAGTGCTAGTCGGGAGCAACCCAAAAGCTACGAGCAGTACTTC. This codes for CSASREQPKSYEQYF.

DNA of the CDR3: TGTGCCAGTAGTACCACGACAGGAGCCTCCTACGAGCAGTACTTC. Translating it yields CASSTTTGASYEQYF. The V and J genes are TRBV19 and TRBJ2-7; maybe TRBD1 (6 bases). This CDR3 is 15 amino acids long. Germline CDR1 is LNHDA and CDR2 is SQIVND (reference sequence). Trimming took off 4 bases at V and 0 bases at J, with 13 bases between the two ends.

This chain links TRBV20-1 with TRBJ2-7, with D possibly matching TRBD1 (6 bases). The length of the CDR3 is 11 residues. Germline assignment: CDR1 DFQATT and CDR2 SNEGSKA (reference sequence). Trimming shortened V by 0 bases and J by 8 bases, and 8 bases separated the two germline ends. In DNA, the CDR3 is TGCAGTGCTAGAGATAGGGGGAAGCAGTACTTC. Translated, it gives CSARDRGKQYF.

The chain uses TRBV5-1 and TRBJ2-1; 8 bases are a match to TRBD2. Germline loops: CDR1 SGHRS, CDR2 YFSETQ. V gave up 2 bases and J gave up 10 bases; unmatched junction bases: 8. CDR3 length: 14 amino acids. The CDR3 region is CASSLSGSEIEQFF. The CDR3 DNA sequence: TGCGCCAGCAGCTTAAGCGGGAGCGAGATAGAGCAGTTCTTC.

The chain couples TRBV5-8 to TRBJ1-2, with D unresolved. The V gene lost 3 bases and the J gene lost 9 bases, with 12 bases spanning the gap. Germline CDR1 and CDR2: SGHTS and YDEGEE. The CDR3 length is 12 residues. The CDR3 region has the DNA TGTGCCAGCAGCTCCCCTCCGGGGAGCTACACCTTC. Translated: CASSSPPGSYTF.

This clone was recorded only once. The rearrangement links TRBV5-1 to TRBJ2-1, with 7 bases aligning to TRBD2. CDR1 is SGHRS, CDR2 YFSETQ, per germline. The CDR3 spans 14 residues. Trimming took 4 bases from V and 7 from J; bases not matched to a gene: 8. The CDR3 here is CASSPSGPYNEQFF. DNA for the CDR3: TGCGCCAGCAGCCCTAGCGGCCCTTATAATGAGCAGTTCTTC.